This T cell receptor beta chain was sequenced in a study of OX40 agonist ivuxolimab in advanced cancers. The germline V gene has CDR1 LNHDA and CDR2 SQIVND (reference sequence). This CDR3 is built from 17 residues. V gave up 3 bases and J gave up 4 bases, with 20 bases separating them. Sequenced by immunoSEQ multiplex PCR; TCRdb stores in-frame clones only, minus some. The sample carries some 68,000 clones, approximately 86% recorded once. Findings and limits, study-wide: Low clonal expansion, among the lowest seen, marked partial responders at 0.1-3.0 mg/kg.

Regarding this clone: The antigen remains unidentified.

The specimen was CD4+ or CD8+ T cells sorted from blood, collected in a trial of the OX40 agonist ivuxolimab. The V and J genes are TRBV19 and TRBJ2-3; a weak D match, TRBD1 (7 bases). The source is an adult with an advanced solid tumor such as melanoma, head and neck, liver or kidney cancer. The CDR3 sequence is CASSIRWGQGEADTQYF. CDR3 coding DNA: TGTGCCAGTAGTATTCGGTGGGGGCAGGGGGAGGCAGATACGCAGTATTTT.